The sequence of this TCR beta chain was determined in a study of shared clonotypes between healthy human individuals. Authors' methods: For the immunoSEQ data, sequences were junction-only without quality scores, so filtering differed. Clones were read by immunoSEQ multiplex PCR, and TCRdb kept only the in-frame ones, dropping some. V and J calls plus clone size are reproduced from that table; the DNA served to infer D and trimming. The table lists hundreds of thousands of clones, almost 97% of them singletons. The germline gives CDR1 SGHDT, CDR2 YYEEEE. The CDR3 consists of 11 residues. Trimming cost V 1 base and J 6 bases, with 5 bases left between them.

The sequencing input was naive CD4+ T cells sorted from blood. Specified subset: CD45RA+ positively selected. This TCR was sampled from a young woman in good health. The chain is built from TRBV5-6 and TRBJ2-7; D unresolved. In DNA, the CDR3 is TGTGCCAGCAGCTTGTATGGCGAGCAGTACTTC. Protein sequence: CASSLYGEQYF.